The 22 T cell receptor beta chains listed next were all sequenced from one sample in a study of blood T cell repertoires in COVID-19. The data were produced by immunoSEQ multiplex PCR, yet TCRdb's version contains in-frame clones alone and is incomplete. Of some 300,000 clones listed, just over 85% are singletons. The sequenced sample was PBMCs or T cells enriched from blood (not recorded which). The receptors derive from a man in his thirties or forties who had recovered from COVID-19.

The chain joins TRBV7-9 to TRBJ2-7; 9 bases line up with TRBD1. V trimming: 3 bases; J trimming: 6 bases; junction bases outside the gene matches: 9. This CDR3 spans 15 amino acids. CDR1 is SEHNR and CDR2 is FQNEAQ in the germline V gene (reference sequence). The CDR3 DNA is TGTGCCAGCAGCTTGAGGGACAGGGAACCAGGCGAGCAGTACTTC. Its protein product is CASSLRDREPGEQYF.

The chain has TRBV12-5 and TRBJ2-1; D not certain. The CDR3 is made up of 12 amino acids. CDR1 and CDR2 from the germline V gene are LGHNT and FRNRAP. V lost 0 bases and J 10 bases, leaving 7 bases between the germline ends. CDR3 nucleotide sequence: TGTGCTAGTGGTTTGGTAGAAGCGGAGCAGTTCTTC. Its protein product is CASGLVEAEQFF.

The chain employs TRBV19 and TRBJ2-1; 10 bases map to TRBD1. There are 15 residues in the CDR3. The germline gives CDR1 LNHDA, CDR2 SQIVND (reference sequence). V gave up 9 bases and J gave up 3 bases; unmatched junction bases: 8. CDR3 protein: CASGQGGHLYNEQFF. In nucleotides, the CDR3 is TGTGCCAGCGGACAGGGGGGTCACCTCTACAATGAGCAGTTCTTC.

This chain uses TRBV25-1 with TRBJ1-4, with D possibly matching TRBD1 (6 bases). This CDR3 has 14 amino acids. Trimming stripped 2 bases from V and 7 bases from J, with 11 bases between. The germline gives CDR1 MGHDK, CDR2 SYGVNS. The CDR3 region is CASSEQTDSEKLFF. As DNA, the CDR3 is TGTGCCAGCAGTGAACAAACGGACAGTGAAAAACTGTTTTTT.

The chain recombines TRBV6-5 with TRBJ2-7, with 8 bases that match TRBD1. Trimming removed 6 bases from V and 3 bases from J; junction bases left unmatched: 10. The CDR3 sequence is 15 residues long. Germline loops: CDR1 MNHEY, CDR2 SVGAGI. The CDR3 here is CASSPTPGQGYEQYF. As DNA, the CDR3 is TGTGCCAGCAGCCCGACCCCAGGACAGGGCTACGAGCAGTACTTC.

The chain joins TRBV28 to TRBJ2-4, with TRBD1 matching over 7 bases. V dropped 5 bases and J dropped 3; count of bases not matched to a gene: 4. Germline-derived CDR1 and CDR2 are MDHEN and SYDVKM. The CDR3 length is 14 residues. CDR3 loop: CASSTQGSKNIQYF. The CDR3, as DNA: TGTGCCAGCAGTACACAGGGGAGCAAAAACATTCAGTACTTC. Drawing the rest from reference TRBV28 and TRBJ2-4, the complete variable domain is DVKVTQSSRYLVKRTGEKVFLECVQDMDHENMFWYRQDPGLGLRLIYFSYDVKMKEKGDIPEGYSVSREKKERFSLILESASTNQTSMYLCASSTQGSKNIQYFGAGTRLSVL.

The chain couples TRBV4-1 to TRBJ1-4, with 10 bases lining up with TRBD1. The trim removed 6 bases at V and 8 bases at J, leaving 9 bases unmatched. The length of the CDR3 is 15 residues. Germline-derived CDR1 and CDR2 are MGHRA and YSYEKL. In nucleotides, the CDR3 is TGCGCCAGCAGTCGGGAAGGACAGGGGGGGGAAAAACTGTTTTTT. It is translated as CASSREGQGGEKLFF.

The J gene is TRBJ2-7, the V gene TRBV3-1 (or the pseudogene TRBV3-2); D might be TRBD1 (6 bases). With 4 bases removed from V and 6 bases from J, the gap between germline ends came to 10 bases. The CDR3 has 12 amino acids. CDR1 is LGHDT and CDR2 is YNNKEL in the germline V gene (reference sequence). In nucleotides, the CDR3 is TGTGCCAGCAGCCTCGGGACAATCGAGCAGTACTTC. This encodes CASSLGTIEQYF.

This clone has more than one count but fewer than ten. V is TRBV2 and J is TRBJ2-7; the D gene is possibly TRBD1 (6 bases). The CDR3 is 10 residues long. V lost 9 bases and J lost 5, with 8 bases in between. Per the germline V gene, CDR1 is SNHLY and CDR2 is FYNNEI. Here the CDR3 DNA reads TGTGCCAGTCGGGACAACGAGCAGTACTTC. This codes for CASRDNEQYF.

This rearrangement joins TRBV3-1 (or the pseudogene TRBV3-2) to TRBJ1-1, with D possibly TRBD1 on 6 matching bases. Germline V gives CDR1 LGHDT, CDR2 YNNKEL (reference sequence). The CDR3 is made up of 14 amino acids. Trimming pared 5 bases from V and 1 base from J, leaving 11 bases between. CDR3 region: CASSSRTENTEAFF. The CDR3 DNA reads as TGTGCCAGCAGCTCCAGGACAGAGAACACTGAAGCTTTCTTT.

The count of this clone is one. The chain couples TRBV5-8 to TRBJ2-1; 9 positions match TRBD1. Trimming at V came to 4 bases and at J to 2 bases, leaving 7 bases not matched to a gene. Per the germline V gene, CDR1 is SGHTS and CDR2 is YDEGEE. The CDR3 runs 16 residues. DNA of the CDR3: TGTGCCAGCAGCCCTCCGGACAGGGGCGCCTACAATGAGCAGTTCTTC. Its translation is CASSPPDRGAYNEQFF.

The genes are TRBV18 and TRBJ2-1; no definite D call. CDR1 is KGHSH, CDR2 LQKENI, per germline. V was trimmed by 3 bases and J by 6 bases, leaving 18 bases between them. The length of the CDR3 is 16 residues. Written as DNA, the CDR3 is TGTGCCAGCTCACCCCCACGGAGTGGCTTCCCCAATGAGCAGTTCTTC. Translated: CASSPPRSGFPNEQFF.

This clone was detected once. The V gene is TRBV5-1, the J gene TRBJ2-3, with D possibly matching TRBD2 (5 bases). The CDR3 is 14 residues long. Per the germline V gene, CDR1 is SGHRS and CDR2 is YFSETQ. V lost 0 bases to trimming and J lost 5 bases, with 10 bases between them. CDR3 protein: CASSLGLRVDTQYF. DNA of the CDR3: TGCGCCAGCAGCTTGGGTCTGCGGGTAGATACGCAGTATTTT.

This clone came up once. The gene calls are TRBV7-9 and TRBJ1-4, with D perhaps matching TRBD1 (6 bases). CDR1 is SEHNR and CDR2 is FQNEAQ in the germline V gene (reference sequence). The CDR3 loop spans 14 amino acids. Trimming cost V 6 bases and J 7 bases, with 15 bases left between them. CDR3 amino acids: CASSLQGESEKLFF. CDR3 coding DNA: TGTGCCAGCAGTTTACAGGGCGAGAGTGAAAAACTGTTTTTT.

J is TRBJ2-3 and V is TRBV30, with TRBD2 matching over 10 bases. CDR3 length: 16 residues. The V and J ends lost 0 bases and 2 bases, in that order; junction bases with no gene match: 5. Germline assignment: CDR1 GTSNPN and CDR2 SVGIG (reference sequence). The CDR3 DNA follows: TGTGCCTGGAGTGTACGAGCGGGGGGGTTCACAGATACGCAGTATTTT. Protein: CAWSVRAGGFTDTQYF.

This rearrangement joins TRBV5-4 to TRBJ2-1; D is perhaps TRBD1 (5 bases). Trimming removed 3 bases from V and 5 bases from J, with 18 bases in between. CDR3 length: 16 residues. The germline V gene has CDR1 SGHNT and CDR2 YYREEE (reference sequence). The CDR3 nucleotides are TGTGCCAGCAGCTCTGGTGGGGCCACCCTTAACAATGAGCAGTTCTTC. It encodes CASSSGGATLNNEQFF.

The chain has TRBV7-9 and TRBJ2-7; 13 bases match TRBD2. V lost 4 bases, J lost 7 bases, and 13 bases stayed unmatched. This CDR3 region has 17 residues. In germline, CDR1 is SEHNR, CDR2 FQNEAQ (reference sequence). This chain's CDR3 is CASSSTILAGGPGEQYF. The CDR3 DNA follows: TGTGCCAGCAGCTCCACGATACTAGCGGGGGGGCCGGGGGAGCAGTACTTC.

The chain is built from TRBV5-5 and TRBJ2-3; 10 nucleotides match TRBD2. Germline loops: CDR1 SGHKS, CDR2 YYEKEE (reference sequence). The CDR3 contains 16 residues. With V trimmed by 2 bases and J by 4 bases, 7 bases remained unmatched. The CDR3 spells CASSFIAGGSADTQYF. The DNA of the CDR3 is TGTGCCAGCAGCTTCATAGCGGGAGGTTCAGCAGATACGCAGTATTTT.

Remarks on this clone: A junction boundary mismatches the germline segment, possibly from a read error. The V gene is TRBV7-9, the J gene TRBJ1-2; 8 bases fit TRBD1. This CDR3 spans 12 amino acids. The germline CDR1 and CDR2 sequences are SEHNR and FQNEAQ (reference sequence). CDR3 sequence: CASSFGQGEASF. For the CDR3, the DNA is TGTGCCAGCAGCTTCGGACAGGGTGAGGCATCTTTC.

This sequence joins TRBV15 and TRBJ2-5, with a weak D call TRBD1 (5 bases). V shed 1 base and J shed 7 bases, with 19 bases lying between them. This CDR3 contains 16 residues. Per germline, CDR1 LNHNV and CDR2 YYDKDF (reference sequence). The CDR3: CATSRGEDRYFGTQYF. Written as DNA, the CDR3 is TGTGCCACCAGCAGAGGGGAAGACAGATACTTTGGGACCCAGTACTTC.

The chain couples TRBV6-2 or TRBV6-3 to TRBJ1-5; weak D call: TRBD1 (6 bases). Trimming cost V 6 bases and J 3 bases, with 18 bases left between them. This CDR3 spans 16 amino acids. Germline assignment: CDR1 MNHEY and CDR2 SVGEGT. In DNA form, the CDR3 reads TGTGCCAGCAGCCGACCGAACAGGGACCCCAATCAGCCCCAGCATTTT. This translates into CASSRPNRDPNQPQHF.

V usage is TRBV7-2 and J usage is TRBJ2-3, with D perhaps TRBD2 (6 bases). There are 13 residues in the CDR3. V was trimmed by 1 base and J by 6 bases, leaving 8 bases between them. The V gene's germline CDR1 is SGHTA and CDR2 FQGNSA. The CDR3 nucleotides read TGTGCCAGCAGCTTAGGTGGGAGGGATACGCAGTATTTT. As protein: CASSLGGRDTQYF.